Shown below are 2 T cell receptor beta chains from a single sample sequenced in a study of blood T cells in healthy people across ages. The use of a sample-barcoded 5' primer and a J-beta primer mix characterized a second PCR of roughly 6 to 11 cycles. A single record per CDR3 protein comes from TCRdb applying MiXCR to the 5' RACE reads. The top ten clones hold roughly a fifth of a sample with around 900,000 distinct CDR3 sequences, just over 50% of them seen once. The specimen was blood. The receptors were gathered from a woman in her fifties or sixties in good health.

The chain combines TRBV12-3 or TRBV12-4 with TRBJ1-6, with D perhaps TRBD1 (5 bases). V was shortened by 3 bases and J by 7 bases, with 16 bases between the two germline ends. This CDR3 comprises 16 residues. In DNA form, the CDR3 reads TGTGCCAGCAGTTTTGCAGGGAGGAGGGGAAATTCACCCCTCCACTTT. This encodes CASSFAGRRGNSPLHF.

Regarding this clonotype: One base away lies a much larger clone, so this may be a sequencing read error. The V gene is TRBV4-2, the J gene TRBJ2-3, with TRBD2 matching over 12 bases. The CDR3 has 18 amino acids. Germline CDR1 and CDR2: LGHNA and YNFKEQ. J lost 4 bases, V lost 1 base, and 9 bases had no gene match. Here the CDR3 reads CASSQAKTSGRGADTQYF. CDR3 bases: TGTGCCAGCAGCCAAGCCAAGACTAGCGGGAGAGGAGCAGATACGCAGTATTTT.